The entry below gives a single T cell receptor beta chain sequence along with its context. Its antigen is undetermined. Assay: immunoSEQ multiplex PCR; the TCRdb copy retains only in-frame clones and omits some. The sample has 150,000 to 200,000 clones; roughly 92% are singletons. Pooled together were second doses at about 4 or about 12 weeks. These data are taken from a study of T cell responses to AZD1222 COVID-19 vaccine. General study points: Repertoire samples came only from after the peak T cell response. Donors skewed white British and female; clonal diversity was possibly underestimated.

The V gene end was trimmed by 4 bases and the J gene end by 6 bases; junction bases not matched to a gene: 7. The CDR3 runs 14 residues. Germline values: CDR1 MNHEY, CDR2 SMNVEV (reference sequence). Sequencing used peripheral blood, obtained 28 days after the second AZD1222 dose. V and J are TRBV27 and TRBJ2-3, with 7 bases identical to TRBD2. This clonotype was obtained from an adult who received the AZD1222 COVID-19 vaccine. CDR3 residues: CASSSPSLADTQYF. The CDR3 region has the DNA TGTGCCAGCAGTTCCCCCTCACTAGCGGATACGCAGTATTTT.